This is a list of T cell receptor beta chains from one sample in a study of cytomegalovirus exposure and HLA in healthy donors. Sequencing was performed with immunoSEQ multiplex PCR; in TCRdb, only in-frame clones are kept and a portion is missing. The sample lists some 120,000 clones, about four fifths occurring once. Sequencing was performed on PBMCs. Receptors were obtained from a man between 18 and 35 years old in good health and CMV-seronegative. CDR3s leave out the opening cysteine and the closing phenylalanine or tryptophan.

CDR3: ASSHLEASLFSYNEQF
V: TRBV4-2
J: TRBJ2-1

CDR3: ASSLSAGQSSYNSPLH
V: TRBV27
J: TRBJ1-6

CDR3: ASSPLGQGDYGYT
V: TRBV19
J: TRBJ1-2

CDR3: ASTPDRGSDGYT
V: TRBV19
J: TRBJ1-2

CDR3: ASGGQGGNEQF
V: TRBV2
J: TRBJ2-1

CDR3: ASSLRELNTEAF
V: TRBV5-4
J: TRBJ1-1

CDR3: ASSLGLYNEQF
V: TRBV7-2
J: TRBJ2-1

CDR3: ASSKVRVRNEQF
V: TRBV21-1
J: TRBJ2-1

CDR3: ASSVGLAGGFTDTQY
V: TRBV9
J: TRBJ2-3

CDR3: ASSVVAGGPTDTQY
V: TRBV6-1
J: TRBJ2-3

CDR3: ASSLGDRGDEQY
V: TRBV5-1
J: TRBJ2-7

CDR3: ASSLETRGQPQH
V: TRBV5-8
J: TRBJ1-5

CDR3: ASSLLGSGGETQY
V: TRBV7-9
J: TRBJ2-5

CDR3: ASSRRQGPGNEKLF
V: TRBV4-3
J: TRBJ1-4

CDR3: ASSLANAPSSYEQY
V: TRBV11-2
J: TRBJ2-7

CDR3: ASSLRGRSYNEQF
V: TRBV5-6
J: TRBJ2-1

CDR3: ASKLASTDTQY
V: TRBV11-1
J: TRBJ2-3

CDR3: ASSVFGAGANYGYT
V: TRBV6-1
J: TRBJ1-2

CDR3: ASSQSVADTQY
V: TRBV4-2
J: TRBJ2-3

CDR3: ASSRAGGSNQPQH
V: TRBV19
J: TRBJ1-5

CDR3: ASSPRTGNKQY
V: TRBV27
J: TRBJ2-7

CDR3: ASSQEGPGVGSGANVLT
V: TRBV4-2
J: TRBJ2-6